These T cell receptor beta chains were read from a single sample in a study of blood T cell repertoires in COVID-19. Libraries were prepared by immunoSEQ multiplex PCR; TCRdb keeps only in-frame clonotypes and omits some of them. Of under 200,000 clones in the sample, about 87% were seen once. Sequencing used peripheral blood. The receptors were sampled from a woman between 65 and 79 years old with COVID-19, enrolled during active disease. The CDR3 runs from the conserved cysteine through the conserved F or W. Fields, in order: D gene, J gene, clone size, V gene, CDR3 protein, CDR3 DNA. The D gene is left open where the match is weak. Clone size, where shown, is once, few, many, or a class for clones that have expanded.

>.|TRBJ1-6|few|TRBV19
CASSIDNSPLHF
TGTGCCAGTAGTATCGATAATTCACCCCTCCACTTT
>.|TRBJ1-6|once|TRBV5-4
CASSRGGQTNSPLHF
TGTGCCAGCAGCCGCGGGGGACAAACAAATTCACCCCTCCACTTT
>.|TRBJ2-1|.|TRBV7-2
CASSRLAEQFF
TGTGCCAGCAGCCGCCTAGCGGAGCAGTTCTTC
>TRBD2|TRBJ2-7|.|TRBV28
CASSYLGGGGHSYEQYF
TGTGCCAGCAGTTACCTCGGCGGCGGGGGGCATTCCTACGAGCAGTACTTC
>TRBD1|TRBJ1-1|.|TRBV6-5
CASSSRQGGTEAFF
TGTGCCAGCAGTTCACGACAGGGGGGCACTGAAGCTTTCTTT
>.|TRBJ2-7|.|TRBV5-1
CASSYGQSYEQYF
TGCGCCAGCAGTTACGGACAGTCCTACGAGCAGTACTTC
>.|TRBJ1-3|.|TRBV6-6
CASSYAGTSPGNTIYF
TGTGCCAGCAGTTACGCAGGGACTTCTCCTGGAAACACCATATATTTT
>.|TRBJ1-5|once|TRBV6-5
CASSPSRGNQPQHF
TGTGCCAGCAGTCCCTCGAGGGGCAATCAGCCCCAGCATTTT
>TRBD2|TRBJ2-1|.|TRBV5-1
CASSPRARGDSNEQFF
TGCGCCAGCAGCCCCCGCGCCCGGGGGGACTCGAATGAGCAGTTCTTC
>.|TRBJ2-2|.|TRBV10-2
CASGRSWSFLAGELFF
TGCGCCAGCGGCAGGTCGTGGTCGTTTTTAGCCGGGGAGCTGTTTTTT
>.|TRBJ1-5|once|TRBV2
CASEATRTGYQPQHF
TGTGCCAGCGAGGCTACTCGAACAGGGTATCAGCCCCAGCATTTT
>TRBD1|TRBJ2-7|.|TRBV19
CASRGGQEGYEQYF
TGTGCCAGTAGGGGGGGACAGGAAGGCTACGAGCAGTACTTC
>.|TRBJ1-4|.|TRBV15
CATSRYPTGVTNEKLFF
TGTGCCACCAGCAGATACCCTACGGGGGTAACTAATGAAAAACTGTTTTTT
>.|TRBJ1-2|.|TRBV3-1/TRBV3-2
CASSLTVVDGYTF
TGTGCCAGCAGCTTGACTGTTGTGGATGGCTACACCTTC
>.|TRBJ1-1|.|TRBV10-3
CAISVGGPNTEAFF
TGTGCCATCAGTGTGGGGGGACCGAACACTGAAGCTTTCTTT
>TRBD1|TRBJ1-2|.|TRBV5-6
CASSLGTGTYGYTF
TGTGCCAGCAGCTTGGGGACAGGGACCTATGGCTACACCTTC
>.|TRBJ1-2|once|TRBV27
CASSSYGRTQLVNYGYTF
TGTGCCAGCAGTAGCTACGGGAGGACGCAACTGGTTAACTATGGCTACACCTTC
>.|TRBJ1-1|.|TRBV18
CASCATANTEAFF
TGTGCCAGCTGCGCGACAGCGAACACTGAAGCTTTCTTT
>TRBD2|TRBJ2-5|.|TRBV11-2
CASTLAGGPGETQYF
TGTGCCAGCACGCTAGCGGGGGGGCCGGGGGAGACCCAGTACTTC
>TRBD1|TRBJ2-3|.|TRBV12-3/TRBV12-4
CASMDTGADTQYF
TGTGCCAGCATGGATACAGGGGCAGATACGCAGTATTTT
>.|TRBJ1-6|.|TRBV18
CASSPPGRYSPLHF
TGTGCCAGCTCACCACCGGGGAGGTACTCACCCCTCCACTTT
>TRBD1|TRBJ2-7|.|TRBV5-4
CASSYRGTYEQYF
TGTGCCAGCAGCTACAGGGGCACCTACGAGCAGTACTTC
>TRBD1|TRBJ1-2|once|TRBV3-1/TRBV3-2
CASSQGGSGGLHGYTF
TGTGCCAGCAGCCAAGGTGGGTCAGGGGGCCTCCATGGCTACACCTTC
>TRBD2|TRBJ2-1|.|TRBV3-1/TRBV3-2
CATSLAGGYNEQFF
TGTGCCACCTCTTTAGCGGGGGGTTACAATGAGCAGTTCTTC
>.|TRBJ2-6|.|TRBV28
CASSLGGTGANVLTF
TGTGCCAGCAGTTTAGGTGGCACTGGGGCCAACGTCCTGACTTTC
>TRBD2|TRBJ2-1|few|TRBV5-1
CASSFGRAGGNEQFF
TGCGCCAGCAGCTTTGGTCGAGCGGGGGGCAATGAGCAGTTCTTC
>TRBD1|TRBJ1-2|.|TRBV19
CASSIPRDRGFYGYTF
TGTGCCAGTAGTATACCCCGGGACAGGGGATTCTATGGCTACACCTTC
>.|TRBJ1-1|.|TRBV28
CASSYGQTIRAFF
TGTGCCAGCAGTTACGGGCAGACTATTAGAGCTTTCTTT
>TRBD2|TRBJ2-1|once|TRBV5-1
CASSLQRDLGEQFF
TGCGCCAGCAGCCTTCAGCGGGATCTGGGTGAGCAGTTCTTC
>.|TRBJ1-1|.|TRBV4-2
CASSQEGRENTEAFF
TGTGCCAGCAGCCAAGAGGGGAGAGAAAACACTGAAGCTTTCTTT
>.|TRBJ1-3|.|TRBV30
CAWTKLRGFSGNTIYF
TGTGCCTGGACCAAACTCCGGGGGTTCTCTGGAAACACCATATATTTT
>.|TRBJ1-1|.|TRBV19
CASSAGSSFF
TGTGCCAGTAGTGCAGGATCGTCTTTCTTT
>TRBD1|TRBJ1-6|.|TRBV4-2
CASSQPGQGSSPLHF
TGTGCCAGCAGCCAACCCGGACAGGGCAGCTCACCCCTCCACTTT
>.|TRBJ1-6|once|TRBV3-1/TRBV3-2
CASGWGGNNSPLHF
TGTGCCAGCGGATGGGGGGGAAATAATTCACCCCTCCACTTT
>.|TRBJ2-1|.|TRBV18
CASSLRGGTEYNEQFF
TGTGCCAGCTCACTCCGCGGCGGGACAGAGTACAATGAGCAGTTCTTC
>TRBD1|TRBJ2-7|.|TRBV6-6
CASNPGQGYEQYF
TGTGCCAGCAACCCGGGACAGGGCTACGAGCAGTACTTC
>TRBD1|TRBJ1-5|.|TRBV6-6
CASDRGLGGRNQPQHF
TGTGCCAGCGACAGGGGGCTAGGGGGGAGGAATCAGCCCCAGCATTTT
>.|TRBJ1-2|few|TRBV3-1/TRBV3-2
CASSPTIIALNYGYTF
TGTGCCAGCAGTCCCACGATCATAGCCCTCAACTATGGCTACACCTTC
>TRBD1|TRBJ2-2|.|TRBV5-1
CASSLLGQGDTGELFF
TGCGCCAGCAGCTTATTGGGTCAGGGGGACACCGGGGAGCTGTTTTTT
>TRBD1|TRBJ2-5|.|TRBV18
CASSPGQGDAETQYF
TGTGCCAGCTCACCGGGACAGGGGGATGCGGAGACCCAGTACTTC
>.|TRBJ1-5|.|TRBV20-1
CSASTTGFTSNQPQHF
TGCAGTGCTAGTACTACAGGGTTTACGAGCAATCAGCCCCAGCATTTT
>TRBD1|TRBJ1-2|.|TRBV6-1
CASSEAGTGYGYTF
TGTGCCAGCAGTGAAGCCGGGACAGGGTATGGCTACACCTTC
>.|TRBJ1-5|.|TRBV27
CASSFPGQPQHF
TGTGCCAGCAGTTTTCCGGGGCAGCCCCAGCATTTT
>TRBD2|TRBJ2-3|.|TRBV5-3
CARSLEAGAVFTDTQYF
TGTGCCAGAAGCTTGGAAGCGGGGGCCGTCTTCACAGATACGCAGTATTTT
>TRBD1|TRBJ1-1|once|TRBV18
CASSPPRQGTTEAFF
TGTGCCAGCTCACCACCGCGACAGGGAACCACTGAAGCTTTCTTT
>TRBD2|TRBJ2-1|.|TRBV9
CASSVGPSGDNEQFF
TGTGCCAGCAGCGTAGGTCCTAGCGGGGACAATGAGCAGTTCTTC
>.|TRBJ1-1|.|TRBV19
CASTMTANTEAFF
TGTGCCAGTACCATGACAGCAAACACTGAAGCTTTCTTT
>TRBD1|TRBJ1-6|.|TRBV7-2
CASSPRGQGVSSPLHF
TGTGCCAGCAGCCCACGGGGACAGGGGGTTTCTTCACCCCTCCACTTT
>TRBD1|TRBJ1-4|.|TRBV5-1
CASSLGTGTNEKLFF
TGCGCCAGCAGCTTGGGGACAGGAACTAATGAAAAACTGTTTTTT